This TCR beta chain was documented in a study of OX40 agonist ivuxolimab in advanced cancers. Across the study: The treatment was a fully human IgG2 OX40 agonist, ivuxolimab. The mean age was approximately 60 years, ranging from roughly 23 to 79, with about four fifths of participants male.

The method was immunoSEQ multiplex PCR; TCRdb's version includes in-frame clones alone and lacks a portion of them. The sample yields about 99,000 clones, roughly nine tenths seen once. Autoimmune disease history or systemic immunosuppression barred patients. The germline CDR1 and CDR2 sequences are MNHEY and SMNVEV (reference sequence). Trimming removed 3 bases from V and 0 bases from J, with 18 bases in between. The CDR3 is 19 residues long. On this clone: Its antigen is unknown.

Findings and caveats of the study: Some patients who did not respond also had low normalized T-cell clonal expansion.

The V and J genes are TRBV27 and TRBJ2-6; possible D gene TRBD2, 6 bases. The sample here was CD4+ or CD8+ T cells sorted from blood, taken in a trial of the OX40 agonist ivuxolimab. This TCR derives from an adult with an advanced solid tumor such as melanoma, head and neck, liver or kidney cancer. This CDR3 is CASSLLGRRLISGANVLTF. CDR3 nucleotides: TGTGCCAGCAGTTTGTTGGGGAGGAGGTTAATCTCTGGGGCCAACGTCCTGACTTTC.